This passage covers 3 T cell receptor beta chains from one sample sequenced in a study of T cell changes during pregnancy in multiple sclerosis. The data were produced by immunoSEQ multiplex PCR, yet TCRdb's version contains in-frame clones alone and is incomplete. The sample records under 25,000 clones, 70% to 90% being singletons. The starting material was CD8+ T cells from peripheral blood mononuclear cells, obtained in the first trimester of pregnancy. These receptors were obtained from a female donor in good health, enrolled as a control in a pregnancy study.

V and J are TRBV7-9 and TRBJ1-1, with 9 bases identical to TRBD1. V was clipped by 5 bases and J by 3 bases; unmatched bases: 10. The CDR3 extends over 16 amino acids. Germline-derived CDR1 and CDR2 are SEHNR and FQNEAQ (reference sequence). In nucleotides, the CDR3 is TGTGCCAGCAGCCTCCCCGCCTGGGACAGGGACACTGAAGCTTTCTTT. The encoded protein is CASSLPAWDRDTEAFF.

V gene TRBV28 combines with J gene TRBJ1-4; TRBD1 aligns across 8 bases. With V trimmed by 3 bases and J by 8 bases, 5 bases remained unmatched. The CDR3 is 14 residues long. The V gene's germline CDR1 is MDHEN and CDR2 SYDVKM. The CDR3 here is CASSLSRDREKLFF. In nucleotides, the CDR3 is TGTGCCAGCAGTTTGTCCCGGGACAGGGAAAAACTGTTTTTT.

The CDR3 region is CASSPNVGTEAFF. CDR3 DNA: TGTGCCAGCAGCCCCAATGTCGGCACTGAAGCTTTCTTT. The chain links TRBV7-3 to TRBJ1-1; D is undetermined. This CDR3 region has 13 residues. The germline V and J ends were trimmed by 5 bases and 4 bases, with 11 bases remaining between them. Germline V gives CDR1 SGHTA, CDR2 FQGTGA.